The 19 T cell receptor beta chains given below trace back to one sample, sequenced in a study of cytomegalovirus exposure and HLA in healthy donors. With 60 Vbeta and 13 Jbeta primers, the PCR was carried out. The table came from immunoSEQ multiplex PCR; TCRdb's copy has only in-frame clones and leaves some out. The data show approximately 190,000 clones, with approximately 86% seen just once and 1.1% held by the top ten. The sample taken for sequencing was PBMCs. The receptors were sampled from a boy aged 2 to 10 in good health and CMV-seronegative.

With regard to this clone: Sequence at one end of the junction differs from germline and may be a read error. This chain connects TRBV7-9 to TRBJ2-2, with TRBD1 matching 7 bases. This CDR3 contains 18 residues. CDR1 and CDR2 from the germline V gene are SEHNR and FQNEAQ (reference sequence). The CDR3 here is CSSSHLGTVYVNTGELFF. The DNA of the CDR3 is TGTTCCAGCAGCCATTTAGGGACAGTGTACGTGAACACCGGGGAGCTGTTTTTT.

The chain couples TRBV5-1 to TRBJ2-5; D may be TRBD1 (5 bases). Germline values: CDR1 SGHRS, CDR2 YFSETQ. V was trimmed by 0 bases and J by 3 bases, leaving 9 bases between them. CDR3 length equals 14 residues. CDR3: CASSLEAREETQYF. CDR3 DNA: TGCGCCAGCAGCTTGGAGGCCAGGGAAGAGACCCAGTACTTC.

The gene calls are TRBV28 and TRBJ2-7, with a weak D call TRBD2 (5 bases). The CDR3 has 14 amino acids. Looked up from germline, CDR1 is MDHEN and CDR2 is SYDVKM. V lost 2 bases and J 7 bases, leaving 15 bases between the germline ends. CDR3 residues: CASSLQLGAGEQYF. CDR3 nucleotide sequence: TGTGCCAGCAGTTTACAGCTAGGCGCGGGTGAGCAGTACTTC.

CDR3 DNA sequence: TGTGCCACCAGCAGAAATCCTAGCGGGGGCTTAAATGAGCAGTTCTTC. It translates to CATSRNPSGGLNEQFF. The rearrangement uses TRBV15 and TRBJ2-1; TRBD2 aligns across 10 bases. The CDR3 runs 16 residues. V dropped 2 bases and J dropped 7; count of bases not matched to a gene: 8. Per germline, CDR1 LNHNV and CDR2 YYDKDF (reference sequence).

CDR3 protein: CASSDSPGQGYTGELFF. The CDR3 nucleotides are TGTGCCAGCAGCGATTCCCCGGGACAGGGTTACACCGGGGAGCTGTTTTTT. V and J are TRBV7-6 and TRBJ2-2; 9 bases match TRBD1. Germline V gene data show CDR1 as SGHVS and CDR2 as FNYEAQ. The CDR3 spans 17 residues. V lost 5 bases and J lost 3; bases outside the gene matches: 10. Drawing the rest from reference TRBV7-6 and TRBJ2-2, the complete variable domain is GAGVSQSPRYKVTKRGQDVALRCDPISGHVSLYWYRQALGQGPEFLTYFNYEAQQDKSGLPNDRFSAERPEGSISTLTIQRTEQRDSAMYRCASSDSPGQGYTGELFFGEGSRLTVL.

In DNA, the CDR3 is TGTGCCAGCAGTGGCCCCTATTTTGAGCAGTACTTC. Its translation: CASSGPYFEQYF. The gene calls are TRBV6-1 and TRBJ2-7; no firm D call. The CDR3 has 12 residues. V lost 4 bases and J 7 bases, leaving 11 bases between the germline ends. Germline assignment: CDR1 MNHNS and CDR2 SASEGT.

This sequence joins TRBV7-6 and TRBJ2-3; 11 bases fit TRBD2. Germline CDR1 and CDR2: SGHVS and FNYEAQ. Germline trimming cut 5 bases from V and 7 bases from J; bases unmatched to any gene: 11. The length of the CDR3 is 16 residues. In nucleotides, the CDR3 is TGTGCCAGCAGCCCGGTCACTAGCGGGAGTGTAAATACGCAGTATTTT. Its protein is CASSPVTSGSVNTQYF.

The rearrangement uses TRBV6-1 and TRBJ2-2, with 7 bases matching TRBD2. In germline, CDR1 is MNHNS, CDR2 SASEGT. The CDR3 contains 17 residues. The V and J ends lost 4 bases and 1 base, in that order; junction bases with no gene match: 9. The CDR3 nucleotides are TGTGCCAGCAGTGGGCCCCTAGCGGTGATGAACACCGGGGAGCTGTTTTTT. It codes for CASSGPLAVMNTGELFF.

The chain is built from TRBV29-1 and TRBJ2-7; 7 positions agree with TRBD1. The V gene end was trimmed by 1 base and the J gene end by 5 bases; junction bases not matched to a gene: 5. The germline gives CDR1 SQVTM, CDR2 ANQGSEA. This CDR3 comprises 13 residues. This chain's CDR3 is CSVEGLGGHEQYF. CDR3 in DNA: TGCAGCGTTGAAGGGCTAGGGGGCCACGAGCAGTACTTC.

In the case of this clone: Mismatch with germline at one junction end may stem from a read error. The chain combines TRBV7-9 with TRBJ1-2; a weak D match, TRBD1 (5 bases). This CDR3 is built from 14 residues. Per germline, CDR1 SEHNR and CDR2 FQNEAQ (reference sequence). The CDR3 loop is CSSSFKGIIDGYTF. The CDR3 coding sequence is TGTTCCAGCAGCTTCAAGGGGATAATCGATGGCTACACCTTC.

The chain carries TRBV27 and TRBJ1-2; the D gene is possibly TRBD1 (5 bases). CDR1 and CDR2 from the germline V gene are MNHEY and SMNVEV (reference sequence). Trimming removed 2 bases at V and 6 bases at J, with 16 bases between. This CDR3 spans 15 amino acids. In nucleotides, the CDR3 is TGTGCCAGCAGTTTAGGGGTTCCAGGGCAAAATGGCTACACCTTC. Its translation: CASSLGVPGQNGYTF.

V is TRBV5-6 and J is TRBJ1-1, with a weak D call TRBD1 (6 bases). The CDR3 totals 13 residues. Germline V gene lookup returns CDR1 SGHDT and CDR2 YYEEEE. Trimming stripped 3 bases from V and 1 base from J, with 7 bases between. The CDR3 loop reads CASSWGPNTEAFF. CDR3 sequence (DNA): TGTGCCAGCAGCTGGGGGCCGAACACTGAAGCTTTCTTT. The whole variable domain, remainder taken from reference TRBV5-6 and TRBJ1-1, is DAGVTQSPTHLIKTRGQQVTLRCSPKSGHDTVSWYQQALGQGPQFIFQYYEEEERQRGNFPDRFSGHQFPNYSSELNVNALLLGDSALYLCASSWGPNTEAFFGQGTRLTVV.

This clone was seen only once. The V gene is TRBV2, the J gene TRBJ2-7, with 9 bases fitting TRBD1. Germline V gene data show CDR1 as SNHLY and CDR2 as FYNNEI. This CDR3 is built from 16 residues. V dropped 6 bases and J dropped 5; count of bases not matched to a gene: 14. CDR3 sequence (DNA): TGTGCCAGCAGATCCGCCATGGGGACAGGGCATAACGAGCAGTACTTC. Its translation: CASRSAMGTGHNEQYF. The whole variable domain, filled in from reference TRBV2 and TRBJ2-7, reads EPEVTQTPSHQVTQMGQEVILRCVPISNHLYFYWYRQILGQKVEFLVSFYNNEISEKSEIFDDQFSVERPDGSNFTLKIRSTKLEDSAMYFCASRSAMGTGHNEQYFGPGTRLTVT.

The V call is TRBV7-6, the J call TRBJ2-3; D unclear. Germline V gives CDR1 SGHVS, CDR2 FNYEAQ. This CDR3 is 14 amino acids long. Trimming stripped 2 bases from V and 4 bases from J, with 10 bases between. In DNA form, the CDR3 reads TGTGCCAGCAGCTTATGGTTGGCGGCAGATACGCAGTATTTT. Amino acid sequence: CASSLWLAADTQYF.

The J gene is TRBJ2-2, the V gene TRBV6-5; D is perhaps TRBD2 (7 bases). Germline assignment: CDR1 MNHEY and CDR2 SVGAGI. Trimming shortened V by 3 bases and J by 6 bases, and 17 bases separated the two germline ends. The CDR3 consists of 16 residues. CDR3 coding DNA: TGTGCCAGCAGTTATTCCCCCGGAGGGGGGGCCGGGGAGCTGTTTTTT. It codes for CASSYSPGGGAGELFF.

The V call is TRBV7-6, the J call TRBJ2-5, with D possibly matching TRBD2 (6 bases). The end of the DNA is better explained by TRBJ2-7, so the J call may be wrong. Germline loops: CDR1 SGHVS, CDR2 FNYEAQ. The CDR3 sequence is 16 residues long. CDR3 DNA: TGTGCCAGCAGCTTAGTCGTCGCGGGAATCAACGACGAGCAGTACTTC. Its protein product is CASSLVVAGINDEQYF.

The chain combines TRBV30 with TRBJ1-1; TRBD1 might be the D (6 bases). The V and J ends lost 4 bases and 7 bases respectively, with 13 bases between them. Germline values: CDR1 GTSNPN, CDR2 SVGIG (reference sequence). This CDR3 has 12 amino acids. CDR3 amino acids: CAWTAGANEAFF. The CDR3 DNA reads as TGTGCCTGGACGGCGGGGGCAAATGAAGCTTTCTTT.

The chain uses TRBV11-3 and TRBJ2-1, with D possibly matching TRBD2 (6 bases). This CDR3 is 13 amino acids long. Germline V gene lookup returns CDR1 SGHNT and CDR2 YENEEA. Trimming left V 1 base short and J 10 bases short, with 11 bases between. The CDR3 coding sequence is TGTGCCAGCAGCTTAGCCCCAACTAGCGAGCAGTTCTTC. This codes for CASSLAPTSEQFF.

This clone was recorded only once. CDR3 bases: TGTGCCAGCAGGGCTAGCGGGAATCATGAGCAGTTCTTC. This gives the protein CASRASGNHEQFF. The genes are TRBV7-8 and TRBJ2-1; 9 bases map to TRBD2. The V segment lost 6 bases and the J segment 8 bases; nucleotides outside the gene matches: 5. Germline V gene sequence: CDR1 SGHVS, CDR2 FQNEAQ. The CDR3 contains 13 residues.